This TCR beta chain stems from a study of blood T cell repertoires in COVID-19. Whole-study context: Sites in the United States, Italy and Spain provided acute and convalescent COVID-19 samples. From T cells, B-cell-depleted T cells, or PBMCs came the material, which was cDNA or gDNA.

The CDR3 covers 17 residues. Trimming removed 8 bases from V and 3 bases from J; junction bases left unmatched: 17. CDR1 and CDR2 (germline): LGHDT, YNNKEL (reference sequence). In the original processing: Estimates of nucleated cell counts were drawn from the amplification of reference gene primers. Only in-frame clones appear in the TCRdb table, and some are missing; sequencing was by immunoSEQ multiplex PCR. The V and J calls and clone size were taken over from that table, and D and trimming were inferred from the DNA. This table holds approximately 170,000 clones, more than 70% found once. V gene TRBV3-1 (or the pseudogene TRBV3-2) combines with J gene TRBJ2-5; 8 nucleotides agree with TRBD2. The clonotype was recovered from a man aged 50 to 59 who had recovered from COVID-19. Sequences were obtained from peripheral blood. CDR3 sequence: CASGPLAVREGKETQYF. The CDR3, as DNA: TGTGCCAGCGGGCCTCTGGCGGTTCGGGAGGGGAAAGAGACCCAGTACTTC.